The 18 T cell receptor beta chains below were found in one sample sequenced in a study of OX40 agonist ivuxolimab in advanced cancers. Generated by immunoSEQ multiplex PCR, the TCRdb table keeps only in-frame clones and is missing some. Of more than 45,000 clones detected, 70% to 90% appear once; the ten largest clones hold around 3.3%. The starting material was CD4+ or CD8+ T cells sorted from blood, obtained in a trial of the OX40 agonist ivuxolimab. The source of these receptors is an adult with an advanced solid tumor such as melanoma, head and neck, liver or kidney cancer.

The chain has TRBV6-6 and TRBJ1-5; D not certain. The length of the CDR3 is 13 residues. Germline V gene sequence: CDR1 MNHNY, CDR2 SVGAGI (reference sequence). Between the trimmed V and J ends, which lost 2 bases and 7 bases, there was a span of 9 bases. This CDR3 reads CASSYAVGQPQHF. CDR3 in DNA: TGTGCCAGCAGTTACGCGGTGGGCCAGCCCCAGCATTTT.

V and J are TRBV7-9 and TRBJ1-2; possibly TRBD1 for D (5 bases). Germline V gene data show CDR1 as SEHNR and CDR2 as FQNEAQ (reference sequence). V lost 4 bases, J lost 2 bases, and 8 bases lay in between. This CDR3 is built from 13 residues. CDR3 residues: CASSSTENYGYTF. CDR3 DNA sequence: TGTGCCAGCAGCTCGACAGAAAACTATGGCTACACCTTC.

The chain couples TRBV27 to TRBJ2-7; 11 positions match TRBD1. CDR1 MNHEY and CDR2 SMNVEV come from the germline V gene (reference sequence). The CDR3 contains 14 residues. The J segment lost 2 bases and the V segment lost 7 bases, leaving 4 bases of the junction unmatched. The CDR3 DNA is TGTGCCAGCATCCCGGGACAGGGGGCCTACGAGCAGTACTTC. Protein sequence: CASIPGQGAYEQYF.

This chain links TRBV28 with TRBJ1-2; D uncertain. The CDR3 is 15 residues long. CDR1 and CDR2 from the germline V gene are MDHEN and SYDVKM. Trimming shortened V by 2 bases and J by 4 bases, and 14 bases separated the two germline ends. CDR3: CASSLNLANTYGYTF. The CDR3 nucleotides are TGTGCCAGCAGTTTAAACCTGGCCAATACCTATGGCTACACCTTC.

The rearrangement uses TRBV5-1 and TRBJ2-7; D is perhaps TRBD1 (6 bases). The CDR3 covers 14 residues. Per germline, CDR1 SGHRS and CDR2 YFSETQ. The ends were cut back, 2 bases at V and 1 base at J, with 10 bases in the middle. CDR3 sequence reads: CASSFGTQSYEQYF. DNA for the CDR3: TGCGCCAGCAGCTTCGGGACACAATCCTACGAGCAGTACTTC.

This sequence joins TRBV27 and TRBJ1-2; D may be TRBD1 (6 bases). CDR1 is MNHEY and CDR2 is SMNVEV in the germline V gene (reference sequence). The V end lost 5 bases, the J end lost 6 bases, and 13 bases lay between the germline ends. The CDR3 has 13 residues. The CDR3 sequence: CASSKTGADGYTF. The DNA of the CDR3 is TGTGCCAGCAGTAAAACGGGGGCGGATGGCTACACCTTC.

The chain links TRBV6-5 to TRBJ2-3; the match to TRBD1 covers 8 bases. Germline-derived CDR1 and CDR2 are MNHEY and SVGAGI. Trimming cost V 4 bases and J 0 bases; bases outside gene matches: 3. The CDR3 runs to 15 residues. CDR3 coding DNA: TGTGCCAGCAGTTCCAGGGGGCCTAGCACAGATACGCAGTATTTT. It yields the protein CASSSRGPSTDTQYF.

This clone came up once. The chain carries TRBV29-1 and TRBJ1-5; perhaps TRBD1 as D (5 bases). The CDR3 consists of 12 residues. In germline, CDR1 is SQVTM, CDR2 ANQGSEA. V gave up 7 bases and J gave up 8 bases, with 15 bases separating them. The CDR3 loop reads CSASSWGEPQHF. The CDR3 DNA reads TGCAGCGCGTCCTCCTGGGGGGAGCCCCAGCATTTT.

The chain couples TRBV25-1 to TRBJ1-4; no definite D call. Germline lookup yields CDR1 MGHDK and CDR2 SYGVNS. CDR3 length: 12 amino acids. Deletions cut 6 bases from V and 0 bases from J, with 2 bases between. CDR3 protein: CASSATNEKLFF. The CDR3 DNA is TGTGCCAGCAGCGCAACTAATGAAAAACTGTTTTTT.

The V and J genes are TRBV2 and TRBJ2-1; possibly TRBD1 or TRBD2 for D (6 bases each). This CDR3 spans 15 amino acids. Germline lookup yields CDR1 SNHLY and CDR2 FYNNEI. V gave up 2 bases and J gave up 4 bases, with 12 bases separating them. This chain's CDR3 is CASSEITGRYNEQFF. CDR3 nucleotide sequence: TGTGCCAGCAGTGAAATCACAGGGAGGTACAATGAGCAGTTCTTC.

A single count supports this clone. The genes are TRBV19 and TRBJ2-7, with D possibly TRBD1 on 6 matching bases. CDR3 length: 14 residues. Trimming stripped 5 bases from V and 3 bases from J, with 14 bases between. Germline values: CDR1 LNHDA, CDR2 SQIVND (reference sequence). This chain's CDR3 is CASSGGHQIYEQYF. Written as DNA, the CDR3 is TGTGCCAGTAGTGGGGGACACCAGATCTACGAGCAGTACTTC.

This clone was seen a single time. V and J are TRBV30 and TRBJ1-3; 9 nucleotides agree with TRBD1. J lost 1 base, V lost 4 bases, and 2 bases had no gene match. Germline V gene data show CDR1 as GTSNPN and CDR2 as SVGIG (reference sequence). The CDR3 is made up of 14 amino acids. The CDR3: CAWTQGASGNTIYF. The DNA of the CDR3 is TGTGCCTGGACACAGGGGGCTTCTGGAAACACCATATATTTT.

The rearrangement joins TRBV28 to TRBJ1-1, with 10 nucleotides matching TRBD1. The germline V gene has CDR1 MDHEN and CDR2 SYDVKM. The ends lost 8 bases at V and 7 bases at J; junction bases unmatched: 7. The CDR3 loop spans 13 amino acids. The CDR3 here is CASRGQGYDEAFF. The CDR3 nucleotides read TGTGCCAGCCGGGGACAGGGGTACGATGAAGCTTTCTTT.

The chain is built from TRBV7-6 and TRBJ2-6; the D is unclear. CDR3 length: 14 residues. The V gene's germline CDR1 is SGHVS and CDR2 FNYEAQ. V was pared by 4 bases and J by 0 bases, with 4 bases between. The CDR3 loop reads CASSSGSGANVLTF. CDR3 nucleotides: TGTGCCAGCAGCTCGGGCTCTGGGGCCAACGTCCTGACTTTC.

The chain uses TRBV28 and TRBJ2-3; D possibly matches TRBD1 or TRBD2 (7 bases each). V was shortened by 6 bases and J by 2 bases, with 15 bases between the two germline ends. The CDR3 is 15 residues long. The V gene's germline CDR1 is MDHEN and CDR2 SYDVKM. This CDR3 reads CASRSGGAFTDTQYF. For the CDR3, the DNA is TGTGCCAGCAGATCAGGGGGGGCCTTCACAGATACGCAGTATTTT.

This clone has more than one count but fewer than ten. The chain is built from TRBV30 and TRBJ2-3; D is ambiguous. The V end lost 6 bases, the J end lost 9 bases, and 16 bases lay between the germline ends. The CDR3 consists of 12 residues. Germline CDR1 and CDR2: GTSNPN and SVGIG (reference sequence). The CDR3: CACRTRMGTQYF. In nucleotides, the CDR3 is TGTGCCTGTAGGACGAGGATGGGAACGCAGTATTTT.

The chain links TRBV7-2 to TRBJ2-5, with 10 nucleotides matching TRBD2. CDR1 and CDR2 from the germline V gene are SGHTA and FQGNSA. The CDR3 runs to 17 residues. V lost 0 bases and J lost 2; bases outside the gene matches: 6. CDR3 protein: CASSLAAPSGGQETQYF. DNA for the CDR3: TGTGCCAGCAGCTTAGCAGCCCCTAGCGGGGGTCAAGAGACCCAGTACTTC. The full variable domain, its missing parts supplied by reference TRBV7-2 and TRBJ2-5, is GAGVSQSPSNKVTEKGKDVELRCDPISGHTALYWYRQSLGQGLEFLIYFQGNSAPDKSGLPSDRFSAERTGGSVSTLTIQRTQQEDSAVYLCASSLAAPSGGQETQYFGPGTRLLVL.

J is TRBJ2-5 and V is TRBV28, with TRBD1 as a possible D gene (6 bases). The J call may be mistaken, given a closer DNA end match to TRBJ2-7. The CDR3 contains 14 residues. The V gene's germline CDR1 is MDHEN and CDR2 SYDVKM. The CDR3 sequence: CAAWGHNAPYEQYF. The CDR3 bases are TGTGCCGCATGGGGGCATAATGCCCCCTACGAGCAGTACTTC.